Below, one T cell receptor beta chain is given with its context. The antigen is unknown. Measured with immunoSEQ multiplex PCR; TCRdb has only the in-frame clones, and not every one. The profile shows fewer than 65,000 clones, roughly 91% of them singletons. People who had autoimmune disease history or systemic immunosuppression were excluded. The source of the sample is a study of OX40 agonist ivuxolimab in advanced cancers. Findings and caveats of the study: It was also the case that some nonresponders had low normalized T-cell clonal expansion.

Trimming cost V 1 base and J 5 bases, with 9 bases left between them. CDR1 SGHNT and CDR2 YYREEE come from the germline V gene (reference sequence). CDR3 length: 14 amino acids. The sequenced sample was CD4+ or CD8+ T cells sorted from blood, obtained in a trial of the OX40 agonist ivuxolimab. The genes are TRBV5-4 and TRBJ2-2; weak D call: TRBD2 (6 bases). This TCR was recovered from an adult with an advanced solid tumor such as melanoma, head and neck, liver or kidney cancer. The CDR3 DNA is TGTGCCAGCAGCTTGTATGGGGGGACCGGGGAGCTGTTTTTT. This encodes CASSLYGGTGELFF.